This T cell receptor beta chain was obtained from a study of blood T cell repertoires in COVID-19. The wider study: Acute-phase and convalescent COVID-19 samples originated in the United States, Italy and Spain. In each case, the material was cDNA or gDNA derived from T cells, B-cell-depleted T cells, or PBMCs.

Sequencing used immunoSEQ multiplex PCR; TCRdb keeps in-frame clones, though not all of them. The data contain roughly 250,000 clones, more than 75% of them singletons. Input material: PBMCs or T cells enriched from blood (not recorded which). This receptor was obtained from a woman in her forties with acute COVID-19.

CDR3 bases: TGTGCCAGTAGTATTGGGTCAGGCAGTTCAATCGGCTACACCTTC. Translating it yields CASSIGSGSSIGYTF. The chain is built from TRBV19 and TRBJ1-2; D remains ambiguous. Per germline, CDR1 LNHDA and CDR2 SQIVND (reference sequence). Trimming removed 3 bases at V and 8 bases at J, with 19 bases between. This CDR3 has 15 residues.